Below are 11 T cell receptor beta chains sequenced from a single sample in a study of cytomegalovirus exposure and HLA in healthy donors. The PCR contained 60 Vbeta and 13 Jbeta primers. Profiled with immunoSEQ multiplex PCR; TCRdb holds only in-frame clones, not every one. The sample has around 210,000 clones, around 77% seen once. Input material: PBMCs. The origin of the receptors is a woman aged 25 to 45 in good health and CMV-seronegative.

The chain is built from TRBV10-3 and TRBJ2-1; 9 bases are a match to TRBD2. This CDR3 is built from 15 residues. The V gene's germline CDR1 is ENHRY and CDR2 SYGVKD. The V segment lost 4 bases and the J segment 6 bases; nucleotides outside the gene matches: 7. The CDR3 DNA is TGTGCCATCAGTGTCGGCGGGGGGGTCGGCAATGAGCAGTTCTTC. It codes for CAISVGGGVGNEQFF.

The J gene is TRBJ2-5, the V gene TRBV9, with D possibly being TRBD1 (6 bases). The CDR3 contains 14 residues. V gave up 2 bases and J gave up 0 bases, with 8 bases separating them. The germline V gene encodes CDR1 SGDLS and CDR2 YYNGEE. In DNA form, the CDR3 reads TGTGCCAGCAGCGTTCGACAGGACCAAGAGACCCAGTACTTC. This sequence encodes CASSVRQDQETQYF.

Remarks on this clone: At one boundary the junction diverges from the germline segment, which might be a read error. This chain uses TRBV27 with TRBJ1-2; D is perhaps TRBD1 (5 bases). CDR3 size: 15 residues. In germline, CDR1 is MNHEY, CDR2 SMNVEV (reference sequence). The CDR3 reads CASRANSGTNYGYPF. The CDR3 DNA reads TGTGCCAGCAGGGCCAACTCAGGGACTAACTATGGCTACCCCTTC.

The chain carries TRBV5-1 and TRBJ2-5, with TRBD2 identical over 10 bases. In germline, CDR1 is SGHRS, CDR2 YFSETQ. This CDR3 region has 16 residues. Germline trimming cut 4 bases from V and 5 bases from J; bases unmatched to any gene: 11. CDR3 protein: CASSPGTSDGGETQYF. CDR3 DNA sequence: TGCGCCAGCAGCCCCGGGACTAGCGATGGGGGGGAGACCCAGTACTTC.

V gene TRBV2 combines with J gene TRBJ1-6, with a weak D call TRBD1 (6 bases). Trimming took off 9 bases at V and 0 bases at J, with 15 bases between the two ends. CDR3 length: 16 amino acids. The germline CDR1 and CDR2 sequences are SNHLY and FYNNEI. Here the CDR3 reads CASVDQGSSYNSPLHF. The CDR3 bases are TGTGCCAGTGTAGACCAGGGGAGCTCCTATAATTCACCCCTCCACTTT. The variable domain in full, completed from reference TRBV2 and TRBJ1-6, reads EPEVTQTPSHQVTQMGQEVILRCVPISNHLYFYWYRQILGQKVEFLVSFYNNEISEKSEIFDDQFSVERPDGSNFTLKIRSTKLEDSAMYFCASVDQGSSYNSPLHFGNGTRLTVT.

CDR3 amino acids: CAWGTENYGYTF. The CDR3 DNA follows: TGTGCCTGGGGGACAGAAAACTATGGCTACACCTTC. The genes are TRBV30 and TRBJ1-2; 7 nucleotides line up with TRBD1. There are 12 residues in the CDR3. Trimming removed 5 bases from V and 2 bases from J; junction bases left unmatched: 2. CDR1 and CDR2 from the germline V gene are GTSNPN and SVGIG (reference sequence).

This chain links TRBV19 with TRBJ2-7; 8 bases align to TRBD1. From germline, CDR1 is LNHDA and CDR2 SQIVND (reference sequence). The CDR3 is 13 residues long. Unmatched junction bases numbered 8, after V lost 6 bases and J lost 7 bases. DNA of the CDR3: TGTGCCAGTAGAGGCAGGGGGCGGTATGAGCAGTACTTC. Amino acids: CASRGRGRYEQYF.

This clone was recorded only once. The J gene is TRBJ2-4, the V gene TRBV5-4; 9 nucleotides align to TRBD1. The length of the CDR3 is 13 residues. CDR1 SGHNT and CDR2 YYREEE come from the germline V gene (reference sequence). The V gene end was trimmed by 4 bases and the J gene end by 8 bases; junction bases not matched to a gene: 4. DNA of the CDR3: TGTGCCAGCAGCGGGGGACAGGGCTACATTCAGTACTTC. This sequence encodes CASSGGQGYIQYF.

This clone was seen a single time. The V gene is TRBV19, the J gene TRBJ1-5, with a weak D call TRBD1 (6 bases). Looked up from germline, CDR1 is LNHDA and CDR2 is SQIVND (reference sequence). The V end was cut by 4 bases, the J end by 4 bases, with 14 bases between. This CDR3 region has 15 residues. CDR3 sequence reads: CASSTSLQGNQPQHF. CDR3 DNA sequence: TGTGCCAGTAGTACCTCCCTTCAGGGGAATCAGCCCCAGCATTTT. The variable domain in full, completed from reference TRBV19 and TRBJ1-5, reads DGGITQSPKYLFRKEGQNVTLSCEQNLNHDAMYWYRQDPGQGLRLIYYSQIVNDFQKGDIAEGYSVSREKKESFPLTVTSAQKNPTAFYLCASSTSLQGNQPQHFGDGTRLSIL.

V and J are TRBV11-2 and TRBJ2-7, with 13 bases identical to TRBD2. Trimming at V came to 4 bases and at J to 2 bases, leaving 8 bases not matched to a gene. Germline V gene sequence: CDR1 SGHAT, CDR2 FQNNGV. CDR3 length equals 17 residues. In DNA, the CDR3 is TGTGCCAGCAGCTCTCCGGGACTAGCGGGACTTACCTACGAGCAGTACTTC. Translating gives CASSSPGLAGLTYEQYF. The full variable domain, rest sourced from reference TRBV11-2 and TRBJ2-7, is EAGVAQSPRYKIIEKRQSVAFWCNPISGHATLYWYQQILGQGPKLLIQFQNNGVVDDSQLPKDRFSAERLKGVDSTLKIQPAKLEDSAVYLCASSSPGLAGLTYEQYFGPGTRLTVT.

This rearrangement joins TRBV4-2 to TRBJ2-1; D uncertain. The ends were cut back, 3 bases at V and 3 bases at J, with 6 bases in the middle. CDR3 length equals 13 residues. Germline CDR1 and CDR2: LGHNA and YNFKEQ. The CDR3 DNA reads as TGTGCCAGCAGCCATCGGGTCTACAATGAGCAGTTCTTC. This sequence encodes CASSHRVYNEQFF.